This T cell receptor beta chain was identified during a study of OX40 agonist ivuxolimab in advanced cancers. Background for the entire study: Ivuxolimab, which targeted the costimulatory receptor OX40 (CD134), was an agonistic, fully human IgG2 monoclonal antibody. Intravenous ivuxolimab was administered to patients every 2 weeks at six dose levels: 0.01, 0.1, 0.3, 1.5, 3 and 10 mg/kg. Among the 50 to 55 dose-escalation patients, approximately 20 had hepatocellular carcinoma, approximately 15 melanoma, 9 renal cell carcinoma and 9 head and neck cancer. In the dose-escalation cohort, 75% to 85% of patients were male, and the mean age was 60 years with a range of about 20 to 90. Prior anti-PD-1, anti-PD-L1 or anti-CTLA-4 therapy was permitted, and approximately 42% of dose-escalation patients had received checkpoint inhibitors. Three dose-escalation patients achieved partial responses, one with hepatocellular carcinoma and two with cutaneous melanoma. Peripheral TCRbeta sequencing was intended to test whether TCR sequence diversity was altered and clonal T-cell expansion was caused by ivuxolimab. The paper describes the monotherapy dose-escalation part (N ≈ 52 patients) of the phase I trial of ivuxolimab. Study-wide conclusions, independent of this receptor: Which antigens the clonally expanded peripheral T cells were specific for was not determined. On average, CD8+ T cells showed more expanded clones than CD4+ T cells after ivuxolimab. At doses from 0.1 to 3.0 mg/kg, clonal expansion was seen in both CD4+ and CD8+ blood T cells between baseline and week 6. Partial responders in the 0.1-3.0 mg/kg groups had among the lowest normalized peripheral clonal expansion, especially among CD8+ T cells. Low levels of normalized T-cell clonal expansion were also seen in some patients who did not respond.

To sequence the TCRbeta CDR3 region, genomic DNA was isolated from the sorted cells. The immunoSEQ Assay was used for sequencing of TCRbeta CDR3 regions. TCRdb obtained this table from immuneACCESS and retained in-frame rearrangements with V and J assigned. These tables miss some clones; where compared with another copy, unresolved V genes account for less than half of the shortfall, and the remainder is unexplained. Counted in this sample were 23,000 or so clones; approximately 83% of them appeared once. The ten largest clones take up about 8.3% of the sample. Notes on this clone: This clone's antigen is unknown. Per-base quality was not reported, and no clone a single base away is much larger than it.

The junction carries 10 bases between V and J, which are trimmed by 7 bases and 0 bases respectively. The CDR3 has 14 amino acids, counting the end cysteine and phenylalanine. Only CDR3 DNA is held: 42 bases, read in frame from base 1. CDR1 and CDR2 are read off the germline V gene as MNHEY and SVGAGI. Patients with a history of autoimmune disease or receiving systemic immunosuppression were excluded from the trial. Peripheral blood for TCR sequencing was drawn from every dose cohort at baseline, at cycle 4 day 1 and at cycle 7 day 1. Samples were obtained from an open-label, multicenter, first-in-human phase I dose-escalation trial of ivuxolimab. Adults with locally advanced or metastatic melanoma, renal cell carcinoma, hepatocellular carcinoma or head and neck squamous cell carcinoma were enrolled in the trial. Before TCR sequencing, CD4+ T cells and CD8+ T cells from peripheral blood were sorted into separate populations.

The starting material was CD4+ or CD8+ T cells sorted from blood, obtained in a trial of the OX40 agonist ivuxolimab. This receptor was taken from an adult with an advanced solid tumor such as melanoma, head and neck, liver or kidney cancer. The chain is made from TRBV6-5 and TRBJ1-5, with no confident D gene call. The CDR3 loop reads CASTPDDSNQPQHF. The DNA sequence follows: TGTGCCAGCACCCCGGACGATAGCAATCAGCCCCAGCATTTT.